The clone carrying this TCR beta chain appeared once. The target antigen is unknown. The method was immunoSEQ multiplex PCR; TCRdb's version includes in-frame clones alone and lacks a portion of them. The table records approximately 120,000 clones, about four fifths of them present only once. This record belongs to a study of radiation and T cells in renal cell carcinoma. Study-level points and caveats: From baseline, blood top tumor clonotypes peaked at 2 weeks post-radiation.

V was clipped by 4 bases and J by 1 base, with 13 bases between them. Germline CDR1 SGHAT, CDR2 FQNNGV. This CDR3 is 16 amino acids long. As to time point: baseline pretreatment blood. Described treatment: 15 Gy SBRT to primary tumor, nephrectomy 4 weeks later. This renal cell carcinoma was of the clear cell type. This clonotype originated in a woman aged 55 to 70 with renal cell carcinoma. The sequencing here drew on blood, taken from a patient whose treatment included radiotherapy and nephrectomy. The gene calls are TRBV11-2 and TRBJ2-2, with D perhaps being TRBD1 or TRBD2 (6 bases each). The CDR3 spells CASSSSGAVNTGELFF. CDR3 bases: TGTGCCAGCAGCTCCTCGGGGGCAGTGAACACCGGGGAGCTGTTTTTT.